The source of this T cell receptor (beta chain) is a study of PD-L1 blockade in urothelial cancer. Study-level information: Earlier, patients had received 0 to 3 chemotherapy regimens. The analyses of blood took place 3 weeks (second dose) and 6 weeks after treatment start. Typically, measured as a median, blood samples had about 140,000 T cells.

CDR3 length: 13 amino acids. Germline values: CDR1 ENHRY, CDR2 SYGVKD. V was trimmed by 4 bases and J by 0 bases, leaving 7 bases between them. As to time point: pretreatment peripheral blood. The authors spiked synthetic TCR analog templates into each PCR. TCRdb's table, derived via immunoSEQ multiplex PCR, lists solely in-frame clones and lacks some. The sample has 45,000 or so clones, nearly 90% seen once. The TCR was taken from a donor older than 35 with urothelial cancer. Sequenced here: PBMCs, sampled around atezolizumab (anti-PD-L1) treatment. The chain is built from TRBV10-3 and TRBJ2-7; no clear D gene. Here the CDR3 DNA reads TGTGCCATCAGTGGTCCGAGCTCCTACGAGCAGTACTTC. As protein: CAISGPSSYEQYF.